These T cell receptor beta chains were read from a single sample in a study of blood T cell repertoires in COVID-19. Produced via immunoSEQ multiplex PCR; TCRdb's table is partial and in-frame only. The sample contains more than 65,000 clones, around 80% of which appear only once. The sequencing sample was made of peripheral blood. These receptors were collected from an elderly woman with active or convalescent COVID-19. CDR3s include the opening cysteine and the closing phenylalanine or tryptophan. The D gene is left open where the match is weak. Part of the rows lack a size; the others show once, few, many or a class for expanded clones.

TRBJ1-1,TRBV11-2,TRBD1,-,TGTGCCAGCAGCTTAGTGAGGGACAGGTTCACTGAAGCTTTCTTT,CASSLVRDRFTEAFF
TRBJ2-3,TRBV3-1/TRBV3-2,-,-,TGTGCCAGCAGCCAAGTCGCGGGCCGCACAGATACGCAGTATTTT,CASSQVAGRTDTQYF
TRBJ1-1,TRBV7-8,-,-,TGTGCCAGCAGGGGGGGGCCTTTTTCGAACACTGAAGCTTTCTTT,CASRGGPFSNTEAFF
TRBJ1-6,TRBV7-8,TRBD1,-,TGTGCCAGCAGCTTAGTCACAGGGGGCGGACCGGGTAATTCACCCCTCCACTTT,CASSLVTGGGPGNSPLHF
TRBJ2-1,TRBV5-1,TRBD1,-,TGCGCCAGCAGCTTGGGGGACAGGGGCTACAATGAGCAGTTCTTC,CASSLGDRGYNEQFF
TRBJ1-1,TRBV9,-,-,TGTGCCAGCAGCCTAACAGGGAACACTGAAGCTTTCTTT,CASSLTGNTEAFF
TRBJ1-1,TRBV4-1,-,-,TGCGCCAGCAGCCAACTCCAGTTTGCGGGCGGAAAAAACACTGAAGCTTTCTTT,CASSQLQFAGGKNTEAFF
TRBJ2-5,TRBV20-1,-,-,TGCAGTGCGGACAGTCAAGAGACCCAGTACTTC,CSADSQETQYF
TRBJ1-2,TRBV6-5,-,-,TGTGCCAGCAGTTACAACCAGGGCAGCTACACCTTC,CASSYNQGSYTF
TRBJ1-2,TRBV12-3/TRBV12-4,TRBD1,once,TGTGCCAGCAGTCAAAACAGGGGGAATGGCTACACCTTC,CASSQNRGNGYTF
TRBJ1-1,TRBV4-1,TRBD1,-,TGCGCCAGCAGCCAAGAAGACAGGGGTTGGGACACTGAAGCTTTCTTT,CASSQEDRGWDTEAFF
TRBJ2-3,TRBV30,TRBD1,-,TGTGCCTGGCAGGGACAGAGCTCCACAGATACGCAGTATTTT,CAWQGQSSTDTQYF
TRBJ1-1,TRBV12-3/TRBV12-4,-,once,TGTGCCAGCAGTTCTGGGGCGAACACTGAAGCTTTCTTT,CASSSGANTEAFF
TRBJ2-3,TRBV12-5,TRBD2,-,TGTGCTAGTGACCCGGGGGGGCCCATCGGAACAGATACGCAGTATTTT,CASDPGGPIGTDTQYF
TRBJ2-7,TRBV10-3,TRBD2,-,TGTGCCATCAGTGTCAAAGCGGGGGGGCTTGAGCAGTACTTC,CAISVKAGGLEQYF
TRBJ1-5,TRBV6-1,-,-,TGTGCCAGCAGTGAAGCGGCAGGGGCACATCAGCCCCAGCATTTT,CASSEAAGAHQPQHF
TRBJ1-4,TRBV15,TRBD1,-,TGTGCCACCAGCGGACACTCGACAGGGGGCAAGTTTTTT,CATSGHSTGGKFF